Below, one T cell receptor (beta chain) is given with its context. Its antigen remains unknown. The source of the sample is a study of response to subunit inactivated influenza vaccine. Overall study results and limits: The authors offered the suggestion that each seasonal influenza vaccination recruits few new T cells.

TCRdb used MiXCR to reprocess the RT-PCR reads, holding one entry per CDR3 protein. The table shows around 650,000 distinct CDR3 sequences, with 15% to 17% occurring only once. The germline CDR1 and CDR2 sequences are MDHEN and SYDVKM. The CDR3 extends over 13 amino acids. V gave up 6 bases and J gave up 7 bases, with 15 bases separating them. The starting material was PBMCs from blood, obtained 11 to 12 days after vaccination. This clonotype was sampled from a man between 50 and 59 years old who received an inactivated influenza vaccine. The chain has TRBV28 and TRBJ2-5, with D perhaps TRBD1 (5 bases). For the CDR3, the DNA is TGTGCCAGCAGAACAGGTCTAAGAGGGACCCAGTACTTC. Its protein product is CASRTGLRGTQYF.